The 22 T cell receptor beta chains below all came from one sample that was sequenced in a study of CD8 T cells in Susac syndrome. RNA was extracted with the RNeasy kit, and a quantity of about 0.45 to 1 ug was reverse transcribed using random hexamers. TCRdb called the immunoSEQ multiplex PCR reads again in MiXCR, with one record for every CDR3 protein. The sample carries about 110,000 distinct CDR3 sequences, roughly 94% recorded once. Sequenced sample: CD8+ T cells from PBMCs. Receptors originate from a human donor with Susac syndrome.

J is TRBJ2-7 and V is TRBV7-9; 8 nucleotides match TRBD1. CDR1 and CDR2 (germline): SEHNR, FQNEAQ (reference sequence). V lost 4 bases, J lost 5 bases, and 10 bases stayed unmatched. The CDR3 sequence is 15 residues long. The CDR3 region has the DNA TGTGCCAGCAGCTATAGCGAGCAGGGGGCGAACGAGCAGTACTTC. Translated: CASSYSEQGANEQYF.

V usage is TRBV2 and J usage is TRBJ1-6, with D uncertain. Per germline, CDR1 SNHLY and CDR2 FYNNEI. The CDR3 loop spans 19 amino acids. Trimming left V 5 bases short and J 3 bases short, with 23 bases between. Here the CDR3 DNA reads TGTGCCAGCAGTACGGCTCAGGAGGCCCCTTCACTCTATAATTCACCCCTCCACTTT. Amino acids: CASSTAQEAPSLYNSPLHF.

The rearrangement uses TRBV5-4 and TRBJ1-2; no clear D gene. The CDR3 covers 15 residues. Germline CDR1 SGHNT, CDR2 YYREEE (reference sequence). Trimming took off 4 bases at V and 5 bases at J, with 18 bases between the two ends. CDR3 region: CASSNLGEGHYGYTF. CDR3 in DNA: TGTGCCAGCAGCAACCTCGGGGAGGGCCATTATGGCTACACCTTC.

This CDR3 is CASSPTGTGNYEQYF. The CDR3 bases are TGTGCCAGCAGCCCAACCGGGACAGGGAACTACGAGCAGTACTTC. The chain combines TRBV7-8 with TRBJ2-7; TRBD1 matches at 9 bases. The CDR3 is 15 amino acids. Germline trimming cut 5 bases from V and 3 bases from J; bases unmatched to any gene: 8. Germline CDR1 reads SGHVS; CDR2 reads FQNEAQ.

The rearrangement links TRBV14 to TRBJ2-1, with no clear D. This CDR3 has 16 amino acids. The ends were cut back, 3 bases at V and 2 bases at J, with 14 bases in the middle. CDR1 SGHDN and CDR2 FVKESK come from the germline V gene. The CDR3 spells CASSHFSNTPYNEQFF. CDR3 sequence (DNA): TGTGCCAGCAGCCATTTTTCGAACACCCCCTACAATGAGCAGTTCTTC. Together with reference TRBV14 and TRBJ2-1, the CDR3 gives the full variable domain: EAGVTQFPSHSVIEKGQTVTLRCDPISGHDNLYWYRRVMGKEIKFLLHFVKESKQDESGMPNNRFLAERTGGTYSTLKVQPAELEDSGVYFCASSHFSNTPYNEQFFGPGTRLTVL.

The chain is built from TRBV9 and TRBJ2-1; possibly TRBD2 for D (7 bases). Trimming left V 3 bases short and J 5 bases short, with 15 bases between. This CDR3 contains 15 residues. The germline V gene encodes CDR1 SGDLS and CDR2 YYNGEE. The CDR3 region has the DNA TGTGCCAGCAGCGGGAGGGGGGGACTGCACAATGAGCAGTTCTTC. It yields the protein CASSGRGGLHNEQFF.

This chain joins TRBV9 and TRBJ2-7, with D possibly called TRBD1 or TRBD2 (5 bases each). The V gene's germline CDR1 is SGDLS and CDR2 YYNGEE. Trimming took 2 bases from V and 4 from J, leaving 10 bases between them. The CDR3 extends over 13 amino acids. CDR3 DNA sequence: TGTGCCAGCAGCGTCGGGGACGGTTACGAGCAGTACTTC. The encoded protein is CASSVGDGYEQYF.

The J gene is TRBJ2-5, the V gene TRBV27, with D perhaps TRBD1 (6 bases). Germline-derived CDR1 and CDR2 are MNHEY and SMNVEV (reference sequence). The CDR3 totals 13 residues. V was pared by 8 bases and J by 2 bases, with 12 bases between. The CDR3: CASRNRAQETQYF. CDR3 coding DNA: TGTGCCAGCCGAAACAGGGCTCAAGAGACCCAGTACTTC.

V gene TRBV6-4 combines with J gene TRBJ2-1; D remains unclear. This CDR3 is 16 amino acids long. V was shortened by 3 bases and J by 0 bases, with 12 bases between the two germline ends. Germline CDR1 MRHNA, CDR2 SNTAGT. CDR3 DNA sequence: TGTGCCAGCAGTGAAGGCGAAGCCCCCTCCTACAATGAGCAGTTCTTC. Encoded protein: CASSEGEAPSYNEQFF.

The chain recombines TRBV5-4 with TRBJ1-6; D may be TRBD1 (5 bases). Per the germline V gene, CDR1 is SGHNT and CDR2 is YYREEE (reference sequence). V dropped 4 bases and J dropped 10 bases, with 18 bases sitting between them. The CDR3 spans 15 residues. CDR3 loop: CASSVGDVVISPLHF. The DNA for the CDR3 is TGTGCCAGCAGCGTAGGGGACGTAGTTATCTCACCCCTCCACTTT.

The CDR3 protein is CASSFSPGQVNTEAFF. In nucleotides, the CDR3 is TGTGCCAGCAGCTTTTCACCGGGACAGGTGAACACTGAAGCTTTCTTT. The V gene is TRBV5-6, the J gene TRBJ1-1; 8 bases are a match to TRBD1. Germline CDR1 is SGHDT and CDR2 is YYEEEE. This CDR3 has 16 residues. Unmatched junction bases numbered 6, after V lost 2 bases and J lost 0 bases.

This chain joins TRBV7-2 and TRBJ1-1; weak D call: TRBD1 (6 bases). V was pared by 4 bases and J by 0 bases, with 9 bases between. Germline values: CDR1 SGHTA, CDR2 FQGNSA. This CDR3 is 14 amino acids long. The CDR3 DNA is TGTGCCAGCAGCTGGACAGTTATGAACACTGAAGCTTTCTTT. It translates to CASSWTVMNTEAFF.

The chain couples TRBV9 to TRBJ1-2, with TRBD1 as a possible D gene (5 bases). The CDR3 consists of 16 residues. The V end lost 0 bases, the J end lost 3 bases, and 15 bases lay between the germline ends. Germline V gene data show CDR1 as SGDLS and CDR2 as YYNGEE. CDR3 nucleotide sequence: TGTGCCAGCAGCGTAGAAGGGACCCCGGAGGACTATGGCTACACCTTC. It codes for CASSVEGTPEDYGYTF.

The J gene is TRBJ2-7, the V gene TRBV6-5; 9 positions agree with TRBD1. This CDR3 has 13 residues. CDR1 and CDR2 from the germline V gene are MNHEY and SVGAGI. V gave up 5 bases and J gave up 7 bases; unmatched junction bases: 6. The CDR3 sequence is CASSAGQGKEQYF. CDR3 nucleotide sequence: TGTGCCAGCAGTGCCGGACAGGGGAAGGAGCAGTACTTC.

The chain recombines TRBV27 with TRBJ1-3; a weak D match, TRBD1 (5 bases). The CDR3 covers 13 residues. V lost 5 bases to trimming and J lost 8 bases, with 13 bases between them. Germline loops: CDR1 MNHEY, CDR2 SMNVEV (reference sequence). CDR3 sequence: CASSPGTFDTIYF. The CDR3 DNA reads TGTGCCAGCAGTCCCGGGACCTTCGACACCATATATTTT.

The chain couples TRBV1 to TRBJ2-7; TRBD2 was called by the table and not checked on the DNA. TRBV1 is a documented pseudogene. CDR3 length: 14 residues. The CDR3 region is CTSSPGRLSYEQYF. The CDR3 nucleotides read TGCACCAGCAGCCCGGGACGGCTCTCCTACGAGCAGTACTTC.

This chain joins TRBV9 and TRBJ2-5, with TRBD1 identical over 8 bases. CDR1 and CDR2 from the germline V gene are SGDLS and YYNGEE. The CDR3 runs to 17 residues. The ends lost 4 bases at V and 5 bases at J; junction bases unmatched: 16. This CDR3 reads CASSPASWDRIGETQYF. CDR3 nucleotides: TGTGCCAGCAGCCCCGCGTCGTGGGACAGGATTGGGGAGACCCAGTACTTC.

V usage is TRBV5-5 and J usage is TRBJ2-2; possibly TRBD1 for D (5 bases). The length of the CDR3 is 14 residues. Germline loops: CDR1 SGHKS, CDR2 YYEKEE (reference sequence). V was cut by 7 bases and J by 4 bases, with 14 bases left in between. The CDR3 DNA follows: TGTGCCAGCTGTTCAGGACACCTCACCGGGGAGCTGTTTTTT. Translating gives CASCSGHLTGELFF.

The chain carries TRBV27 and TRBJ1-5; D possibly corresponds to TRBD1 (6 bases). Germline CDR1 is MNHEY and CDR2 is SMNVEV (reference sequence). V was trimmed by 2 bases and J by 1 base, leaving 9 bases between them. The CDR3 runs 15 residues. CDR3 region: CASSLMGQSNQPQHF. The CDR3 bases are TGTGCCAGCAGTTTAATGGGACAAAGCAATCAGCCCCAGCATTTT.

The V call is TRBV4-3, the J call TRBJ2-7; TRBD1 might be the D (5 bases). V was clipped by 3 bases and J by 3 bases, with 12 bases between them. The germline V gene encodes CDR1 LGHNA and CDR2 YSLEER. This CDR3 is built from 14 residues. The CDR3 region is CASSHAARDYEQYF. In DNA, the CDR3 is TGCGCCAGCAGCCATGCGGCCAGGGACTACGAGCAGTACTTC.

The V gene is TRBV27, the J gene TRBJ1-6; 8 positions match TRBD1. The V segment lost 4 bases and the J segment 9 bases; nucleotides outside the gene matches: 11. CDR1 and CDR2 (germline): MNHEY, SMNVEV (reference sequence). The CDR3 consists of 16 residues. CDR3 bases: TGTGCCAGCAGTTCCCCCTCGACAGGGGTTGCTTCACCCCTCCACTTT. Encoded protein: CASSSPSTGVASPLHF.

The rearrangement links TRBV9 to TRBJ2-2, with D unresolved. The ends were cut back, 3 bases at V and 0 bases at J, with 9 bases in the middle. CDR1 is SGDLS, CDR2 YYNGEE, per germline. CDR3 length: 15 amino acids. CDR3 amino acids: CASSGLLPNTGELFF. CDR3 sequence (DNA): TGTGCCAGCAGCGGGCTACTCCCGAACACCGGGGAGCTGTTTTTT.